A single sample gave rise to the 26 T cell receptor beta chains below, sequenced in a study of blood T cell repertoires in COVID-19. The repertoire was sequenced with immunoSEQ multiplex PCR; TCRdb's copy has only in-frame clones and lacks some. Found here are roughly 80,000 clones, approximately 79% of them singletons; the top ten hold 16%. Material: peripheral blood. These receptors all stem from a man in his sixties or seventies with active or convalescent COVID-19.

The chain combines TRBV9 with TRBJ2-2, with D possibly being TRBD1 (5 bases). Germline loops: CDR1 SGDLS, CDR2 YYNGEE. This CDR3 is 15 amino acids long. The V end lost 0 bases, the J end lost 7 bases, and 13 bases lay between the germline ends. CDR3 DNA sequence: TGTGCCAGCAGCGTAGCTTCTCAGGGAATCGGGGAGCTGTTTTTT. As protein: CASSVASQGIGELFF. Filled out from reference TRBV9 and TRBJ2-2, the complete variable domain reads DSGVTQTPKHLITATGQRVTLRCSPRSGDLSVYWYQQSLDQGLQFLIQYYNGEERAKGNILERFSAQQFPDLHSELNLSSLELGDSALYFCASSVASQGIGELFFGEGSRLTVL.

The V and J genes are TRBV29-1 and TRBJ2-4, with 7 positions matching TRBD1. The CDR3 runs 18 residues. V was clipped by 3 bases and J by 0 bases; unmatched bases: 14. Germline loops: CDR1 SQVTM, CDR2 ANQGSEA. The CDR3 sequence is CSVDRGTEAWRAKNIQYF. Here the CDR3 DNA reads TGCAGCGTTGACCGTGGGACAGAAGCCTGGCGAGCCAAAAACATTCAGTACTTC.

The chain couples TRBV4-1 to TRBJ2-7; possibly TRBD1 for D (6 bases). This CDR3 is 16 amino acids long. In germline, CDR1 is MGHRA, CDR2 YSYEKL. Trimming stripped 2 bases from V and 4 bases from J, with 18 bases between. The CDR3 region is CASSQYRDIGLYEQYF. CDR3 sequence (DNA): TGCGCCAGCAGCCAATACCGGGACATCGGATTATACGAGCAGTACTTC.

This clone was counted between two and nine times. This chain connects TRBV4-1 to TRBJ1-1; D gene ambiguous. The CDR3 runs 14 residues. Germline-derived CDR1 and CDR2 are MGHRA and YSYEKL. The germline V and J ends were trimmed by 0 bases and 5 bases, with 10 bases remaining between them. The CDR3 DNA follows: TGCGCCAGCAGCCAAGATCACGGGGTTACTGAAGCTTTCTTT. Encoded protein: CASSQDHGVTEAFF.

This clone was seen more than once but under ten times. The CDR3 DNA reads as TGTGCCAGCAGCCAAAGGTCCGGGGTGGTTGGCTACACCTTC. Residues: CASSQRSGVVGYTF. The chain combines TRBV3-1 (or the pseudogene TRBV3-2) with TRBJ1-2; D call uncertain. This CDR3 region has 14 residues. V gave up 2 bases and J gave up 7 bases, with 14 bases separating them. CDR1 and CDR2 (germline): LGHDT, YNNKEL (reference sequence).

This clone has more than one count but fewer than ten. The V gene is TRBV9, the J gene TRBJ1-2; D may be TRBD1 (6 bases). Germline V gene lookup returns CDR1 SGDLS and CDR2 YYNGEE. V was cut by 4 bases and J by 5 bases, with 21 bases left in between. This CDR3 is 16 amino acids long. CDR3: CASSPSLQGNLYGYTF. CDR3 DNA: TGTGCCAGCAGCCCTTCCCTTCAGGGGAATCTTTATGGCTACACCTTC.

The CDR3 loop is CASSSGMNQPQHF. CDR3 bases: TGTGCCAGCAGCTCAGGAATGAATCAGCCCCAGCATTTT. The chain has TRBV11-3 and TRBJ1-5, with unresolved D. The CDR3 extends over 13 amino acids. Trimming left V 4 bases short and J 4 bases short, with 8 bases between. CDR1 is SGHNT, CDR2 YENEEA, per germline.

This chain links TRBV2 with TRBJ1-2, with D tentatively TRBD1 (6 bases). Deletions cut 9 bases from V and 6 bases from J, with 14 bases between. This CDR3 has 12 residues. Looked up from germline, CDR1 is SNHLY and CDR2 is FYNNEI. The CDR3 region is CARQQGIHGYTF. The CDR3 coding sequence is TGTGCCAGACAACAGGGAATTCATGGCTACACCTTC.

This rearrangement joins TRBV6-5 to TRBJ1-1, with D unresolved. Germline-derived CDR1 and CDR2 are MNHEY and SVGAGI. The CDR3 covers 13 residues. V was clipped by 6 bases and J by 1 base, with 9 bases between them. The CDR3 loop is CASRQNENTEAFF. The CDR3 nucleotides read TGTGCCAGCAGACAAAATGAGAACACTGAAGCTTTCTTT.

The chain carries TRBV4-1 and TRBJ2-3; 9 bases fit TRBD1. V shed 4 bases and J 2 bases; nucleotides not matched to a gene: 10. CDR1 is MGHRA, CDR2 YSYEKL, per germline. The CDR3 runs 17 residues. CDR3 sequence reads: CASSPTGGPGYTDTQYF. The CDR3, as DNA: TGCGCCAGCAGCCCGACAGGGGGGCCGGGTTACACAGATACGCAGTATTTT.

In DNA form, the CDR3 reads TGTGCCAGCAGTGGTAGTAGCGGGGGGGCAAATACGCAGTATTTT. Protein product: CASSGSSGGANTQYF. The chain is built from TRBV2 and TRBJ2-3; 11 bases match TRBD2. Germline values: CDR1 SNHLY, CDR2 FYNNEI. J lost 7 bases, V lost 4 bases, and 7 bases had no gene match. The CDR3 has 15 residues.

This clone was counted once. This sequence joins TRBV12-3 or TRBV12-4 and TRBJ2-3, with D possibly TRBD1 on 5 matching bases. CDR3 length equals 12 residues. The V and J ends lost 7 bases and 4 bases respectively, with 9 bases between them. This CDR3 is CASKLGADTQYF. The CDR3 bases are TGTGCCAGCAAATTAGGGGCAGATACGCAGTATTTT.

V and J are TRBV25-1 and TRBJ2-3, with a possible D match to TRBD1 (5 bases). The V gene lost 3 bases and the J gene lost 0 bases, with 10 bases spanning the gap. This CDR3 comprises 15 residues. Per germline, CDR1 MGHDK and CDR2 SYGVNS. The CDR3 DNA reads TGTGCCAGCAGTGATCACAGGAAGAGCACAGATACGCAGTATTTT. It yields the protein CASSDHRKSTDTQYF.

The gene calls are TRBV19 and TRBJ1-2; TRBD1 might be the D (5 bases). The length of the CDR3 is 14 residues. Deletions cut 7 bases from V and 7 bases from J, with 19 bases between. Germline CDR1 is LNHDA and CDR2 is SQIVND (reference sequence). Written as DNA, the CDR3 is TGTGCCAGTAAGTCCCCCCTCGGGGGATCTGGCTACACCTTC. Amino acids: CASKSPLGGSGYTF.

V is TRBV4-2 and J is TRBJ1-4; 9 bases fit TRBD1. The CDR3 extends over 15 amino acids. The germline V gene encodes CDR1 LGHNA and CDR2 YNFKEQ. V dropped 1 base and J dropped 8; count of bases not matched to a gene: 5. CDR3 region: CASSQVGTGYEKLFF. The CDR3 DNA reads as TGTGCCAGCAGCCAAGTCGGGACAGGGTACGAAAAACTGTTTTTT.

This clone was seen once. The chain combines TRBV9 with TRBJ1-2, with D uncertain. CDR3 size: 13 residues. CDR1 is SGDLS, CDR2 YYNGEE, per germline. With 0 bases removed from V and 4 bases from J, the gap between germline ends came to 7 bases. This chain's CDR3 is CASSVVPLYGYTF. CDR3 sequence (DNA): TGTGCCAGCAGCGTAGTACCACTCTATGGCTACACCTTC. The whole variable domain, filled in from reference TRBV9 and TRBJ1-2, reads DSGVTQTPKHLITATGQRVTLRCSPRSGDLSVYWYQQSLDQGLQFLIQYYNGEERAKGNILERFSAQQFPDLHSELNLSSLELGDSALYFCASSVVPLYGYTFGSGTRLTVV.

The chain uses TRBV2 and TRBJ2-3; no reliable D call. The germline V gene encodes CDR1 SNHLY and CDR2 FYNNEI. This CDR3 has 14 residues. The ends were cut back, 4 bases at V and 0 bases at J, with 8 bases in the middle. This CDR3 reads CASSAGRSTDTQYF. The CDR3 nucleotides are TGTGCCAGCAGTGCAGGAAGAAGCACAGATACGCAGTATTTT.

For this clone: This sample includes further DNA sequences coding for the same CDR3. The chain recombines TRBV6-5 with TRBJ1-1; the D gene is possibly TRBD1 (6 bases). Trimming removed 6 bases at V and 1 base at J, with 12 bases between. The CDR3 extends over 14 amino acids. From germline, CDR1 is MNHEY and CDR2 SVGAGI. Here the CDR3 reads CASRARGGNTEAFF. The CDR3 DNA is TGTGCCAGCAGGGCTCGAGGGGGGAACACTGAAGCTTTCTTT.

This rearrangement joins TRBV2 to TRBJ2-6; 10 bases fit TRBD1. Germline-derived CDR1 and CDR2 are SNHLY and FYNNEI. The trim removed 5 bases at V and 1 base at J, leaving 11 bases unmatched. This CDR3 is 19 amino acids long. CDR3 loop: CASSQSIGTGDSGANVLTF. Here the CDR3 DNA reads TGTGCCAGCAGTCAGTCGATAGGGACAGGGGATTCTGGGGCCAACGTCCTGACTTTC.

This clone was recorded a few times. V is TRBV7-2 and J is TRBJ1-5; possible D gene TRBD1, 6 bases. This CDR3 contains 14 residues. The V end lost 5 bases, the J end lost 9 bases, and 17 bases lay between the germline ends. The germline gives CDR1 SGHTA, CDR2 FQGNSA. CDR3 nucleotide sequence: TGTGCCAGCAGCACCCGACAGGATAGGGGGCCCCAGCATTTT. Protein sequence: CASSTRQDRGPQHF. Using reference TRBV7-2 and TRBJ1-5 for the parts outside the CDR3, the full variable domain is GAGVSQSPSNKVTEKGKDVELRCDPISGHTALYWYRQSLGQGLEFLIYFQGNSAPDKSGLPSDRFSAERTGGSVSTLTIQRTQQEDSAVYLCASSTRQDRGPQHFGDGTRLSIL.

The chain is built from TRBV5-1 and TRBJ1-2; D uncertain. Germline CDR1 and CDR2: SGHRS and YFSETQ. V dropped 0 bases and J dropped 7 bases, with 7 bases sitting between them. The CDR3 sequence is 12 residues long. The CDR3 sequence: CASSLVGSGYTF. The CDR3 region has the DNA TGCGCCAGCAGCTTGGTCGGGAGTGGCTACACCTTC.

This chain joins TRBV27 and TRBJ1-6, with D perhaps TRBD1 (6 bases). Germline V CDR1 and CDR2: MNHEY, SMNVEV (reference sequence). The CDR3 runs 13 residues. Trimming pared 5 bases from V and 9 bases from J, leaving 11 bases between. CDR3 protein: CASSAYRASPLHF. CDR3 nucleotide sequence: TGTGCCAGCAGTGCCTACAGGGCTTCACCCCTCCACTTT.

The rearrangement links TRBV2 to TRBJ1-3, with TRBD1 identical over 8 bases. The CDR3 is 15 amino acids. V gave up 7 bases and J gave up 4 bases; unmatched junction bases: 9. Germline V CDR1 and CDR2: SNHLY, FYNNEI. The CDR3 sequence is CASKADRGVGNTIYF. CDR3 coding DNA: TGTGCCAGCAAAGCAGACAGGGGCGTCGGAAACACCATATATTTT.

Note on this clone: Germline and junction disagree at one end, which may indicate a read error. The V and J genes are TRBV25-1 and TRBJ1-2; D is undetermined. Germline CDR1 MGHDK, CDR2 SYGVNS. This CDR3 has 15 amino acids. This chain's CDR3 is CVSSGPTPSYYGYTF. The CDR3 DNA is TGTGTCAGCAGTGGCCCGACACCAAGCTACTATGGCTACACCTTC.

This rearrangement joins TRBV4-2 to TRBJ1-5; 9 nucleotides line up with TRBD1. The V and J ends lost 5 bases and 5 bases, in that order; junction bases with no gene match: 4. Germline V lookup: CDR1 LGHNA, CDR2 YNFKEQ. The CDR3 extends over 14 amino acids. In nucleotides, the CDR3 is TGTGCCAGCAGCTCCCGGGACAGGGATCAGCCCCAGCATTTT. This encodes CASSSRDRDQPQHF.

The V gene is TRBV6-5, the J gene TRBJ2-7; a weak D match, TRBD2 (7 bases). Trimming cost V 5 bases and J 2 bases, with 16 bases left between them. Germline V gives CDR1 MNHEY, CDR2 SVGAGI. The CDR3 contains 15 residues. CDR3 nucleotide sequence: TGTGCCAGCAGTCCTTCCGGGGGGCGGCCCTACGAGCAGTACTTC. It encodes CASSPSGGRPYEQYF.